These 8 T cell receptor beta chains originate from one sample sequenced in a study of CD8 T cells in ankylosing spondylitis. TCRdb re-derived calls from the 5' RACE reads in MiXCR, one entry per CDR3 protein. The table shows 250,000 or so distinct CDR3 sequences, with 20% to 30% occurring only once. Sequenced: blood, either unsorted or a sorted T cell fraction (not recorded which). These receptors all stem from a male donor with ankylosing spondylitis or in good health (not recorded which).

This clonotype was counted only a few times. This rearrangement joins TRBV7-3 to TRBJ2-3, with 8 bases that match TRBD2. The CDR3 is made up of 15 amino acids. Germline loops: CDR1 SGHTA, CDR2 FQGTGA. V lost 6 bases and J lost 0; bases outside the gene matches: 5. CDR3 sequence: CASRLRGASTDTQYF. In DNA form, the CDR3 reads TGTGCCAGCAGGTTGCGGGGGGCAAGCACAGATACGCAGTATTTT.

The chain employs TRBV7-2 and TRBJ1-2; 8 bases are a match to TRBD1. The CDR3 extends over 15 amino acids. V was pared by 1 base and J by 4 bases, with 5 bases of the junction left unmatched. The germline gives CDR1 SGHTA, CDR2 FQGNSA. CDR3 bases: TGTGCCAGCAGCTTAGTGACAGGGACAGGCTATGGCTACACCTTC. This sequence encodes CASSLVTGTGYGYTF.

This clonotype was found a few times. V usage is TRBV29-1 and J usage is TRBJ1-3; perhaps TRBD1 as D (6 bases). V was trimmed by 7 bases and J by 0 bases, leaving 13 bases between them. This CDR3 is 14 amino acids long. Germline CDR1 reads SQVTM; CDR2 reads ANQGSEA. The CDR3 is CSAARDTSGNTIYF. In DNA form, the CDR3 reads TGCAGCGCCGCTAGGGACACCTCTGGAAACACCATATATTTT.

The rearrangement uses TRBV12-3 or TRBV12-4 and TRBJ1-1, with D tentatively TRBD1 (5 bases). The CDR3 runs 14 residues. Deletions cut 2 bases from V and 3 bases from J, with 10 bases between. The CDR3 DNA is TGTGCCAGCAGTTTATCCGGGGGGGACACTGAAGCTTTCTTT. Its translation: CASSLSGGDTEAFF.

The chain recombines TRBV10-3 with TRBJ2-5, with 10 positions matching TRBD2. With 10 bases clipped from V and 4 bases from J, the junction kept 9 bases outside the gene matches. CDR3 size: 14 residues. Germline V gene data show CDR1 as ENHRY and CDR2 as SYGVKD. CDR3 DNA: TGTGCCAGCAAGCGGGGGGGCAATTTAGAGACCCAGTACTTC. This translates into CASKRGGNLETQYF.

Ten or more counts support this clonotype. This sequence joins TRBV20-1 and TRBJ1-5; possibly TRBD1 for D (5 bases). This CDR3 is 14 amino acids long. Trimming removed 6 bases at V and 4 bases at J, with 16 bases between. CDR1 and CDR2 from the germline V gene are DFQATT and SNEGSKA (reference sequence). The CDR3 sequence: CSAPVLGGNQPQHF. The DNA for the CDR3 is TGCAGTGCCCCGGTCCTGGGGGGGAATCAGCCCCAGCATTTT.

This clonotype was seen repeatedly, ten times or more. The chain employs TRBV6-5 and TRBJ1-6; D is possibly TRBD1 (5 bases). CDR1 is MNHEY and CDR2 is SVGAGI in the germline V gene. V shed 2 bases and J shed 9 bases, with 14 bases lying between them. The CDR3 spans 15 residues. CDR3 in DNA: TGTGCCAGCAGTTACGAGAGGGGTGGGAGTTCACCCCTCCACTTT. Amino acids: CASSYERGGSSPLHF.

This clonotype has a single count. This sequence joins TRBV20-1 and TRBJ2-7, with 9 bases lining up with TRBD1. V trimming: 7 bases; J trimming: 4 bases; junction bases outside the gene matches: 8. In germline, CDR1 is DFQATT, CDR2 SNEGSKA (reference sequence). The CDR3 loop spans 13 amino acids. As DNA, the CDR3 is TGCAGTGGGGGAGGGACAGGGTATTACGAGCAGTACTTC. This codes for CSGGGTGYYEQYF.